This T cell receptor beta chain was recorded in a study of blood T cell repertoires in COVID-19. Background on the study: From the United States, Italy and Spain came samples of acute and convalescent COVID-19.

The CDR3 runs to 14 residues. Trimming at V came to 3 bases and at J to 3 bases, leaving 3 bases not matched to a gene. Germline V gene sequence: CDR1 SGHTS, CDR2 YDEGEE. The table lists this clone with a count of one. Per the study methods: Using reference gene primer amplification, nucleated cell counts were estimated. Sequencing used immunoSEQ multiplex PCR; TCRdb keeps in-frame clones, though not all of them. V, J and clone size were drawn from that table, and D and trimming were deduced from the DNA. The sample lists over 90,000 clones; roughly nine tenths were seen once. The chain combines TRBV5-8 with TRBJ2-7; 10 bases agree with TRBD1. Sequenced: peripheral blood. This receptor was obtained from a man aged 50-60 years in a cohort sampled during active COVID-19. This CDR3 reads CASSSGTGVYEQYF. The CDR3 nucleotides are TGTGCCAGCAGCTCCGGGACAGGGGTCTACGAGCAGTACTTC.